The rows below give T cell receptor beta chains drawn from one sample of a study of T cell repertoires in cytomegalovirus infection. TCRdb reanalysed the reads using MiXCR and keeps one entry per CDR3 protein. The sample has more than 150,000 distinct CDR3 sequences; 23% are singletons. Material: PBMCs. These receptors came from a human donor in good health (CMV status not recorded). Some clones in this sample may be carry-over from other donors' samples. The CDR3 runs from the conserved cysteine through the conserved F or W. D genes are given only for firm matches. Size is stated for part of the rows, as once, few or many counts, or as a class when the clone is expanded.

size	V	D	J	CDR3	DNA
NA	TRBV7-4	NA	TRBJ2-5	CASSMRVYQETQYF	TGTGCCAGCAGTATGCGGGTTTACCAAGAGACCCAGTACTTC
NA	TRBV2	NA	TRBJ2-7	CASSEGGDTSGYEQYF	TGTGCCAGCAGTGAAGGGGGGGATACTTCGGGCTACGAGCAGTACTTC
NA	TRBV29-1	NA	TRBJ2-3	CSVDWARGYTDTQYF	TGCAGCGTTGACTGGGCCAGGGGTTACACAGATACGCAGTATTTT
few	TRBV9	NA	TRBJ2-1	CASSPPGQDNEQFF	TGTGCCAGCAGCCCGCCAGGACAAGACAATGAGCAGTTCTTC
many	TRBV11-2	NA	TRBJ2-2	CASSAIRGTGELFF	TGTGCCAGCAGCGCCATTCGGGGCACCGGGGAGCTGTTTTTT
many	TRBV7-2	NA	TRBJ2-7	CASSLAVQGDDEQYF	TGTGCCAGCAGCTTAGCTGTTCAGGGCGATGACGAGCAGTACTTC
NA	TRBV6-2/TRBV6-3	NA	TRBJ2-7	CASSNPPPGSYEQYF	TGTGCCAGCAGCAACCCGCCCCCCGGGAGCTACGAGCAGTACTTC
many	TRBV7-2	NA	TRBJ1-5	CASSLDPVNQPQHF	TGTGCCAGCAGCTTAGATCCGGTGAATCAGCCCCAGCATTTT
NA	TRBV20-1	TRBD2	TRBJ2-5	CSAGATSGGVETQYF	TGCAGTGCTGGGGCGACTAGCGGGGGCGTGGAGACCCAGTACTTC
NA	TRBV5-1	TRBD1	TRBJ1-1	CASSLASGTGNAEAFF	TGCGCCAGCAGCTTGGCCTCCGGGACAGGGAACGCTGAAGCTTTCTTT
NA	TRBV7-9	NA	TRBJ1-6	CASSAGDKSRNNSPLHF	TGTGCCAGCAGCGCCGGGGACAAATCGAGGAATAATTCGCCCCTCCACTTT
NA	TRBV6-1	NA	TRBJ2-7	CASSEADSFEQYF	TGTGCCAGCAGTGAAGCTGACAGTTTTGAGCAGTACTTC
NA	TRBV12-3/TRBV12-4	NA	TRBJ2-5	CASSLYGQETQYF	TGTGCCAGCAGTTTGTACGGACAAGAGACCCAGTACTTC
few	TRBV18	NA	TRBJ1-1	CASSLTWNTEAFF	TGTGCCAGCTCACTAACGTGGAACACTGAAGCTTTCTTT
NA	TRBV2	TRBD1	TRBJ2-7	CASRIGQGASYEQYF	TGTGCCAGCAGGATTGGACAGGGGGCGTCCTACGAGCAGTACTTC
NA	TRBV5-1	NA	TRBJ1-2	CASSLPGQGRSTF	TGCGCCAGCAGTCTCCCGGGACAAGGTAGAAGCACCTTC